The clone carrying this T cell receptor beta chain appeared once. Its antigen is not known. This sample is drawn from a study of cytomegalovirus exposure and HLA in healthy donors. Study-level results: Most of the TCR beta V segments (in an earlier analysis) were productive either about 87% or about 30% of the time. In a later analysis, at a false discovery rate of 0.05, 16,951 TCR beta sequences were associated with HLA alleles.

Germline CDR1 is MNHEY and CDR2 is SVGAGI. This CDR3 contains 14 residues. PCR amplification relied on 60 Vbeta primers (plus 13 Jbeta primers). Clones were read by immunoSEQ multiplex PCR, and TCRdb kept only the in-frame ones, dropping some. The data contain hundreds of thousands of clones, just over 75% of them singletons. The V gene is TRBV6-5, the J gene TRBJ2-5, with TRBD2 matching over 9 bases. Judging by the DNA end, TRBJ2-7 fits better; the J call may be wrong. The origin of this receptor is a woman aged 60 to 75 in good health and CMV-seropositive. The sequenced sample was PBMCs. The CDR3 DNA is TGTGCCAGCAGTTTGACTAGCGGTCACTACGAGCAGTACTTC. It specifies CASSLTSGHYEQYF.